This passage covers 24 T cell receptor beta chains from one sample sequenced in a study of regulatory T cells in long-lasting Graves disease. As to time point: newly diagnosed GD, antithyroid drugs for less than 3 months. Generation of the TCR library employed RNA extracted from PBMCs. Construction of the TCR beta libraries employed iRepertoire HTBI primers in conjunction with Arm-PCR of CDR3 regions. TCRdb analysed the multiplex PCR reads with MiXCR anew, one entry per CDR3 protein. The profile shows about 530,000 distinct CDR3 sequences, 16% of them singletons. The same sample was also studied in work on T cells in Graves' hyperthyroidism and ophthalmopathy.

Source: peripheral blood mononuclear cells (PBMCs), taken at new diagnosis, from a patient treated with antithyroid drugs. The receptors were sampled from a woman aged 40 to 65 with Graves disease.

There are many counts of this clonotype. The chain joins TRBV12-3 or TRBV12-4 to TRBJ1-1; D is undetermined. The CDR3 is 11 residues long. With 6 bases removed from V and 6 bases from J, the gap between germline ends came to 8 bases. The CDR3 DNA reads TGTGCCAGCAGGGACGTGTCTGAAGCTTTCTTT. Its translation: CASRDVSEAFF.

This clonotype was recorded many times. The CDR3 DNA follows: TGTGCCAGCAGCCTGAGCGGGAGGAGCACCGGGGAGCTGTTTTTT. Translated, it gives CASSLSGRSTGELFF. The chain carries TRBV12-3 or TRBV12-4 and TRBJ2-2, with TRBD2 matching 9 bases. V dropped 6 bases and J dropped 4; count of bases not matched to a gene: 6. The CDR3 is 15 amino acids.

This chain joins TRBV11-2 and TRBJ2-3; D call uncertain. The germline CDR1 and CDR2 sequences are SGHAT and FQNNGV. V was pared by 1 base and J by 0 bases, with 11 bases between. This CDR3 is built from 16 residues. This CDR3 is CASSLARVTSTDTQYF. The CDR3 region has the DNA TGTGCCAGCAGCTTAGCTCGGGTAACTAGCACAGATACGCAGTATTTT.

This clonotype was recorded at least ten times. CDR3 coding DNA: TGCGCCAGCAGCTCAGACAGGGCTAATTCACCCCTCCACTTT. Protein product: CASSSDRANSPLHF. This chain connects TRBV5-1 to TRBJ1-6; 7 bases agree with TRBD1. The CDR3 sequence is 14 residues long. The V segment lost 3 bases and the J segment 6 bases; nucleotides outside the gene matches: 3. Germline V lookup: CDR1 SGHRS, CDR2 YFSETQ.

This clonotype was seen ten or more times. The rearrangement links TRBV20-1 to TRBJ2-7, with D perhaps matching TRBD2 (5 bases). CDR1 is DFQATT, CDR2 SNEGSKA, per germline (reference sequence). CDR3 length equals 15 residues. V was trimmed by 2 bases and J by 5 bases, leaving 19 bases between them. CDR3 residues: CSARKDSLIRDEQYF. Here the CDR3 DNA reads TGCAGTGCTAGAAAGGACTCCCTTATTCGGGACGAGCAGTACTTC.

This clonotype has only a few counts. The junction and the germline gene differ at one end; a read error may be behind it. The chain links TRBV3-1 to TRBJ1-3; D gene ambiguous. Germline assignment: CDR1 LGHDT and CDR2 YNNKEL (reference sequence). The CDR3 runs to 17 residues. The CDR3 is CASSQTTFFRVGNIIYF. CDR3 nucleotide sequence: TGTGCCAGCAGCCAAACCACCTTTTTCCGGGTTGGAAACATCATATATTTT.

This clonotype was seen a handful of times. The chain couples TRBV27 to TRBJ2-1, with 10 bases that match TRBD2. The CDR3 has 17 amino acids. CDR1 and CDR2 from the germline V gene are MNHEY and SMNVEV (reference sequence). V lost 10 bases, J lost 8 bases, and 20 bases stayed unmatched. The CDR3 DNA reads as TGTGCCACCGTAAAAGCTAGCGGGAGTCCTCAATACGATGAGCAGTTCTTC. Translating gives CATVKASGSPQYDEQFF.

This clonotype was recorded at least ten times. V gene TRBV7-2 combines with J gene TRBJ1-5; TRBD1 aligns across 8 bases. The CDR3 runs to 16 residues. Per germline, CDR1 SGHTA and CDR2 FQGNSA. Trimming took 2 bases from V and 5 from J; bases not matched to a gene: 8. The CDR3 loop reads CASSLFVGTGDQPQHF. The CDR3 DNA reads TGTGCCAGCAGCTTATTCGTCGGGACAGGAGATCAGCCCCAGCATTTT.

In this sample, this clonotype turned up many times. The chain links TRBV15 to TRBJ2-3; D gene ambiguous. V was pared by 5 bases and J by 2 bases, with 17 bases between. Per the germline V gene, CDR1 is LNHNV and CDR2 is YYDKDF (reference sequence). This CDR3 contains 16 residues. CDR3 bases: TGTGCCACCAGCCGAAGTCCGGGCCGAAACACAGATACGCAGTATTTT. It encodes CATSRSPGRNTDTQYF.

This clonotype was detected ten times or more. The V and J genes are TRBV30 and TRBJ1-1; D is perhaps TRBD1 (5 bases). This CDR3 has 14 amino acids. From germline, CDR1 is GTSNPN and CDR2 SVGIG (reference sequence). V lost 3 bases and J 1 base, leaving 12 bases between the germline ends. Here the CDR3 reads CAWRADSQNTEAFF. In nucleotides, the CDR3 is TGTGCCTGGAGGGCTGACAGCCAGAACACTGAAGCTTTCTTT.

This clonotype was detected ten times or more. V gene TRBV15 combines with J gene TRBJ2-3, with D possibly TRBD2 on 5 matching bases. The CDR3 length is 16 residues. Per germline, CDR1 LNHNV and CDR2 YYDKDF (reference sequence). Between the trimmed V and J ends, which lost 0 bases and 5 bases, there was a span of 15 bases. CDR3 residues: CATSREGLDGGDTQYF. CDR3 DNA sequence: TGTGCCACCAGCAGAGAAGGCCTAGATGGAGGAGATACGCAGTATTTT.

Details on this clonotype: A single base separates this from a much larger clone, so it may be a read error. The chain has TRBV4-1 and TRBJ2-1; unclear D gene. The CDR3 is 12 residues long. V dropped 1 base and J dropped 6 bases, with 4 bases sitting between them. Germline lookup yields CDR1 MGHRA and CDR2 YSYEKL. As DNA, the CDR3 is TGCGCCAGCAGCCAAGTCCTCAATGAGCAGTTCTTC. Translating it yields CASSQVLNEQFF.

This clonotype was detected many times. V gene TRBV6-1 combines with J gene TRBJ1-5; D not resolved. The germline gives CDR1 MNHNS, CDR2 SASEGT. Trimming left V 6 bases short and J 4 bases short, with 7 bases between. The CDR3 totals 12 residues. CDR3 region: CASRETNQPQHF. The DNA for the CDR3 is TGTGCCAGCAGGGAGACGAATCAGCCCCAGCATTTT.

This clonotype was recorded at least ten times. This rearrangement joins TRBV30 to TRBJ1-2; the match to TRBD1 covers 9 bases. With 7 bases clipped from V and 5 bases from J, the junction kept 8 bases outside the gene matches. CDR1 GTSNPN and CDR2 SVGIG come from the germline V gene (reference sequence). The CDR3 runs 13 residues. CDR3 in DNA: TGTGCCTACACACCGGGACAGGGATATGGCTACACCTTC. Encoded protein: CAYTPGQGYGYTF.

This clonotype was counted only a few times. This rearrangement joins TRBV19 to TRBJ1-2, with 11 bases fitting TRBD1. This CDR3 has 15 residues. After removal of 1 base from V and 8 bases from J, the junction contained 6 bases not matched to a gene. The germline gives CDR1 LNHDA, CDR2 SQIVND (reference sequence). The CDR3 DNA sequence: TGTGCCAGTAGTATAGGTCCGGGACAGGGGGGAGGCTACACCTTC. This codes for CASSIGPGQGGGYTF.

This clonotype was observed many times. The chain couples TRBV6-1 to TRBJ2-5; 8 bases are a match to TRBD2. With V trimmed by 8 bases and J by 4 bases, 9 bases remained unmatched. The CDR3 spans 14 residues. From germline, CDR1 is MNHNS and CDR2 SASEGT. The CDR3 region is CASARTGGRETQYF. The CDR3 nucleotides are TGTGCCAGCGCACGGACGGGGGGGCGAGAGACCCAGTACTTC.

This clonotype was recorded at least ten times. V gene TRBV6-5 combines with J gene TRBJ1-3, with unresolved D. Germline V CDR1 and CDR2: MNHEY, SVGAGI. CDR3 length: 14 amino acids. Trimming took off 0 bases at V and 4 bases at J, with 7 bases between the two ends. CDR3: CASSYSNVGNTIYF. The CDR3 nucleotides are TGTGCCAGCAGTTACTCGAACGTAGGAAACACCATATATTTT.

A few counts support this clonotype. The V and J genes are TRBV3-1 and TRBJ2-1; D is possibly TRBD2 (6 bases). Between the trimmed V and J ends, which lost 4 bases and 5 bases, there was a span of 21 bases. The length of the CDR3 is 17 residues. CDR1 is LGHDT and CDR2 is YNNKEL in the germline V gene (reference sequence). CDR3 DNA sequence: TGTGCCAGCAGCCGCATAGGGGCATATGCGGGGAACAATGAGCAGTTCTTC. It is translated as CASSRIGAYAGNNEQFF.

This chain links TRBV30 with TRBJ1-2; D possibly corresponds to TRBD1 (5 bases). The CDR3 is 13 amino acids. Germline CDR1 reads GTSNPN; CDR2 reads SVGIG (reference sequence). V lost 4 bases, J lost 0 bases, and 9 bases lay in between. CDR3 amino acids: CAWITGPNYGYTF. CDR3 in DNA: TGTGCCTGGATAACGGGGCCTAACTATGGCTACACCTTC.

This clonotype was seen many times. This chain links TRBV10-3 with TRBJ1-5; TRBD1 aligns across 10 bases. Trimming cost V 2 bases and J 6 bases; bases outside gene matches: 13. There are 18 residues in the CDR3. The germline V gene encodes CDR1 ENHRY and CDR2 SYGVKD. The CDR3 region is CAISETPDRGTSSQPQHF. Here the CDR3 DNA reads TGTGCCATCAGTGAGACTCCGGACAGGGGGACATCGAGTCAGCCCCAGCATTTT.

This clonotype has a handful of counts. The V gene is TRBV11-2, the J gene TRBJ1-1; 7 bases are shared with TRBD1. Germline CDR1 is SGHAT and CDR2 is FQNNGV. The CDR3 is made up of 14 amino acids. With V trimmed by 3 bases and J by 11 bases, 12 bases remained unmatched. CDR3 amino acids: CASSFLDRRSPAFF. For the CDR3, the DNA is TGTGCCAGCAGCTTTTTGGACAGGCGATCCCCGGCTTTCTTT.

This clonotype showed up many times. The CDR3 protein is CASSQAGQSTDTQYF. In nucleotides, the CDR3 is TGTGCCAGCAGCCAAGCGGGACAGAGCACAGATACGCAGTATTTT. The rearrangement joins TRBV3-1 to TRBJ2-3, with TRBD1 matching 7 bases. Germline CDR1 LGHDT, CDR2 YNNKEL (reference sequence). Germline trimming cut 1 base from V and 0 bases from J; bases unmatched to any gene: 1. The CDR3 is made up of 15 amino acids.

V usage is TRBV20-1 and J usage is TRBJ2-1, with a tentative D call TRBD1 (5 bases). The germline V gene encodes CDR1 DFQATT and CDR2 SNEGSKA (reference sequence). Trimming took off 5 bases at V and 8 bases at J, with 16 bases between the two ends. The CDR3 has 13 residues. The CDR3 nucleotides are TGCAGTGCTGCCGCGGCAGGGTGGCATGAGCAGTTCTTC. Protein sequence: CSAAAAGWHEQFF.

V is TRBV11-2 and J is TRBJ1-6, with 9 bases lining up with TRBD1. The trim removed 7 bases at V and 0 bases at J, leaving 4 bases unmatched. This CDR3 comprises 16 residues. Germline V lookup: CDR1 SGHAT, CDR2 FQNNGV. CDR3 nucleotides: TGTGCCAGCACCCTGACAGGGGGCTCCTATAATTCACCCCTCCACTTT. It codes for CASTLTGGSYNSPLHF.